This T cell receptor beta chain appears in the sequencing data of a study of blood T cell repertoires in COVID-19. The protocol was immunoSEQ multiplex PCR, while the TCRdb copy is restricted to in-frame clones and leaves out a portion. The sample consists of 200,000 to 250,000 clones, 80% to 90% of them appearing once. The V gene end was trimmed by 2 bases and the J gene end by 2 bases; junction bases not matched to a gene: 3. CDR1 and CDR2 from the germline V gene are LNHNV and YYDKDF (reference sequence). CDR3 length: 14 amino acids. The gene calls are TRBV15 and TRBJ2-7; 7 bases map to TRBD1. This sequence originates from a man aged 80 or over with acute or convalescent COVID-19. The sample taken for sequencing was peripheral blood. CDR3: CATSRSGTAYEQYF. Written as DNA, the CDR3 is TGTGCCACCAGCAGATCAGGGACAGCCTACGAGCAGTACTTC.